This T cell receptor (beta chain) was recorded in a study of patients and donors after allogeneic stem cell transplantation. From germline, CDR1 is SGHRS and CDR2 YFSETQ. The CDR3 sequence is 13 residues long. TCRdb reprocessed the RT-PCR reads via MiXCR and lists one record per CDR3 protein. The profile shows some 960,000 distinct CDR3 sequences, approximately 18% of them singletons. Regarding this clonotype: Mismatch with germline at one junction end may stem from a read error.

V and J are TRBV5-1 and TRBJ1-1, with D tentatively TRBD1 (5 bases). The clonotype comes from a human donor who was either an allogeneic HSCT recipient or a stem cell or donor lymphocyte infusion donor (not recorded which). It is not recorded whose cells these are; they may come from a transplant donor. The material sequenced was blood, either unsorted or a sorted T cell fraction (not recorded which). In nucleotides, the CDR3 is TGCGCCAGCGGCTTGACAGTGAACACTGAAGCTTTCTTT. Its protein is CASGLTVNTEAFF.